The next 4 T cell receptor beta chains were all read from a single sample in a study of T cell repertoires and HLA-DP antigens. These receptors' targets are unknown. The data were produced by immunoSEQ multiplex PCR, yet TCRdb's version contains in-frame clones alone and is incomplete. The sample has fewer than 95,000 clones, 86% seen once. Input material: CD4+ T cells from PBMCs. These receptors all come from a man aged 50 or older in good health and CMV-seronegative.

This rearrangement joins TRBV7-9 to TRBJ2-2, with TRBD1 identical over 9 bases. Germline CDR1 and CDR2: SEHNR and FQNEAQ (reference sequence). Germline trimming cut 4 bases from V and 6 bases from J; bases unmatched to any gene: 9. The CDR3 is made up of 16 amino acids. CDR3 sequence (DNA): TGTGCCAGCAGCTCCGGGACAGGGTGGTCGGCCGGGGAGCTGTTTTTT. As protein: CASSSGTGWSAGELFF.

The V gene is TRBV9, the J gene TRBJ2-7; D may be TRBD1 or TRBD2 (6 bases each). The ends were cut back, 7 bases at V and 4 bases at J, with 18 bases in the middle. CDR3 length equals 14 residues. CDR1 and CDR2 from the germline V gene are SGDLS and YYNGEE. In nucleotides, the CDR3 is TGTGCCAGCTCTAGGGGGGCAGGAGCGTACGAGCAGTACTTC. Protein sequence: CASSRGAGAYEQYF.

The chain is built from TRBV6-5 and TRBJ2-7; 7 bases are a match to TRBD1. The CDR3 is made up of 14 amino acids. The junction had 3 bases not matched to a gene; V was cut back by 0 bases and J by 4 bases. From germline, CDR1 is MNHEY and CDR2 SVGAGI. CDR3 sequence: CASSYSETGYEQYF. For the CDR3, the DNA is TGTGCCAGCAGTTACTCCGAGACAGGGTACGAGCAGTACTTC.

The gene calls are TRBV5-1 and TRBJ2-3; D is perhaps TRBD2 (6 bases). The CDR3 sequence is 13 residues long. Trimming pared 4 bases from V and 5 bases from J, leaving 11 bases between. Germline values: CDR1 SGHRS, CDR2 YFSETQ. Here the CDR3 reads CASSPGGVDTQYF. The CDR3 nucleotides read TGCGCCAGCAGCCCCGGCGGGGTAGATACGCAGTATTTT.